Below are 14 T cell receptor beta chains sequenced from a single sample in a study of beta chain features in type 1 diabetes. Expressed TCRB transcripts were sequenced after all isolated RNA was converted to cDNA. Sequencing used immunoSEQ multiplex PCR; TCRdb keeps in-frame clones, though not all of them. In the table there are roughly 500,000 clones, around 30% of which are singletons. Material: naive CD4+ T cells from blood. All receptors derive from a man in his late teens or twenties in good health.

This clone has more than one count but fewer than ten. The chain has TRBV7-9 and TRBJ2-5, with TRBD2 identical over 8 bases. Unmatched junction bases numbered 4, after V lost 0 bases and J lost 4 bases. Germline V gives CDR1 SEHNR, CDR2 FQNEAQ (reference sequence). The length of the CDR3 is 15 residues. The CDR3 nucleotides read TGTGCCAGCAGCTTAGCGACTAGCGTGGGAGAGACCCAGTACTTC. It codes for CASSLATSVGETQYF. Together with reference TRBV7-9 and TRBJ2-5, the CDR3 gives the full variable domain: DTGVSQNPRHKITKRGQNVTFRCDPISEHNRLYWYRQTLGQGPEFLTYFQNEAQLEKSRLLSDRFSAERPKGSFSTLEIQRTEQGDSAMYLCASSLATSVGETQYFGPGTRLLVL.

This clone was seen only a few times. The chain carries TRBV29-1 and TRBJ2-5; D unclear. Trimming left V 5 bases short and J 5 bases short, with 18 bases between. CDR1 and CDR2 (germline): SQVTM, ANQGSEA. The CDR3 has 14 amino acids. This CDR3 reads CSVLLHHKEETQYF. The CDR3 nucleotides read TGCAGCGTTCTCCTTCATCATAAAGAGGAGACCCAGTACTTC.

The CDR3 loop reads CASSFGTSGRYEQYF. The CDR3 DNA is TGTGCCAGCAGCTTTGGGACTAGCGGGAGATACGAGCAGTACTTC. V and J are TRBV5-4 and TRBJ2-7; 14 nucleotides line up with TRBD2. J gave up 4 bases and V 2 bases, and 2 bases lay outside the gene matches. The CDR3 covers 15 residues. Germline CDR1 is SGHNT and CDR2 is YYREEE (reference sequence).

About this clone: The sample holds other DNA sequences that translate to the same CDR3. This chain uses TRBV7-9 with TRBJ2-7; D not certain. V was pared by 5 bases and J by 4 bases, with 6 bases between. Looked up from germline, CDR1 is SEHNR and CDR2 is FQNEAQ (reference sequence). There are 11 residues in the CDR3. The CDR3 coding sequence is TGTGCCAGCAGCCTCTTATACGAGCAGTACTTC. Its protein product is CASSLLYEQYF.

V and J are TRBV6-5 and TRBJ2-7; 7 bases are shared with TRBD2. The CDR3 loop spans 15 amino acids. J was trimmed by 2 bases and V by 0 bases; bases with no gene match: 4. Germline loops: CDR1 MNHEY, CDR2 SVGAGI. Written as DNA, the CDR3 is TGTGCCAGCAGTTACTCGTACCGGGGGGCCTACGAGCAGTACTTC. The encoded protein is CASSYSYRGAYEQYF.

This sequence joins TRBV27 and TRBJ2-3; 10 bases are a match to TRBD1. With 5 bases clipped from V and 4 bases from J, the junction kept 9 bases outside the gene matches. CDR3 size: 16 residues. CDR1 is MNHEY and CDR2 is SMNVEV in the germline V gene (reference sequence). CDR3 coding DNA: TGTGCCAGCAGTGCATACGGGACAGGGGAGGCAGATACGCAGTATTTT. This encodes CASSAYGTGEADTQYF.

This clone turned up a few times. This chain connects TRBV7-2 to TRBJ2-3; tentative D call: TRBD2 (5 bases). Per germline, CDR1 SGHTA and CDR2 FQGNSA. This CDR3 is built from 15 residues. V lost 5 bases and J lost 1, with 13 bases in between. The CDR3 region is CASSPWEPRTDTQYF. The DNA for the CDR3 is TGTGCCAGCAGCCCGTGGGAGCCCCGCACAGATACGCAGTATTTT.

This clone was seen more than once but under ten times. This chain joins TRBV10-3 and TRBJ2-3; D gene ambiguous. The germline V gene encodes CDR1 ENHRY and CDR2 SYGVKD. The CDR3 has 12 amino acids. V dropped 5 bases and J dropped 0 bases, with 3 bases sitting between them. The chain's CDR3 is CAISLSTDTQYF. For the CDR3, the DNA is TGTGCCATCAGTTTGAGCACAGATACGCAGTATTTT.

In this sample, this clone turned up a few times. The genes are TRBV29-1 and TRBJ1-1; D gene ambiguous. The CDR3 extends over 12 amino acids. With 4 bases removed from V and 6 bases from J, the gap between germline ends came to 12 bases. In germline, CDR1 is SQVTM, CDR2 ANQGSEA. The CDR3 spells CSVGGPLAEAFF. The DNA for the CDR3 is TGCAGCGTTGGTGGACCCTTGGCTGAAGCTTTCTTT. Based on the CDR3 plus reference TRBV29-1 and TRBJ1-1, the full variable domain is SAVISQKPSRDICQRGTSLTIQCQVDSQVTMMFWYRQQPGQSLTLIATANQGSEATYESGFVIDKFPISRPNLTFSTLTVSNMSPEDSSIYLCSVGGPLAEAFFGQGTRLTVV.

As regards this clone: Distinct nucleotide sequences in the sample also encode this CDR3. This chain connects TRBV4-1 to TRBJ2-5; 7 positions agree with TRBD2. Germline CDR1 and CDR2: MGHRA and YSYEKL. Trimming removed 3 bases from V and 5 bases from J; junction bases left unmatched: 3. The CDR3 runs 13 residues. The CDR3 nucleotides read TGCGCCAGCAGCCAGGGACTACTGGAGACCCAGTACTTC. It translates to CASSQGLLETQYF.

This clone was recorded a few times. The chain is built from TRBV9 and TRBJ2-5; tentatively, D is TRBD1 (6 bases). The CDR3 spans 14 residues. V lost 4 bases and J lost 2, with 12 bases in between. Germline CDR1 SGDLS, CDR2 YYNGEE. The CDR3 here is CASSPQGRQETQYF. CDR3 DNA sequence: TGTGCCAGCAGCCCTCAGGGGCGACAAGAGACCCAGTACTTC. Full variable domain (remainder filled in from reference TRBV9 and TRBJ2-5): DSGVTQTPKHLITATGQRVTLRCSPRSGDLSVYWYQQSLDQGLQFLIQYYNGEERAKGNILERFSAQQFPDLHSELNLSSLELGDSALYFCASSPQGRQETQYFGPGTRLLVL.

The J gene is TRBJ2-1, the V gene TRBV7-9; the D is unclear. The CDR3 is 15 residues long. Germline CDR1 and CDR2: SEHNR and FQNEAQ (reference sequence). V lost 1 base, J lost 5 bases, and 12 bases lay in between. CDR3 in amino acids: CASSLVPRLHNEQFF. DNA of the CDR3: TGTGCCAGCAGCTTAGTACCAAGACTGCACAATGAGCAGTTCTTC.

This sequence joins TRBV15 and TRBJ2-1; D is undetermined. V was trimmed by 5 bases and J by 5 bases, leaving 16 bases between them. The CDR3 runs to 15 residues. The germline CDR1 and CDR2 sequences are LNHNV and YYDKDF (reference sequence). The CDR3 DNA reads TGTGCCACCAGCCAGAGAGATCTGGGAAACAATGAGCAGTTCTTC. Residues: CATSQRDLGNNEQFF.

This clone was seen a handful of times. This chain connects TRBV5-4 to TRBJ2-5, with 8 bases identical to TRBD2. V was pared by 1 base and J by 2 bases, with 7 bases of the junction left unmatched. CDR1 is SGHNT, CDR2 YYREEE, per germline (reference sequence). The CDR3 length is 16 residues. The CDR3 coding sequence is TGTGCCAGCAGCTTGAGTTTAGGGACTAGACAAGAGACCCAGTACTTC. Encoded protein: CASSLSLGTRQETQYF.